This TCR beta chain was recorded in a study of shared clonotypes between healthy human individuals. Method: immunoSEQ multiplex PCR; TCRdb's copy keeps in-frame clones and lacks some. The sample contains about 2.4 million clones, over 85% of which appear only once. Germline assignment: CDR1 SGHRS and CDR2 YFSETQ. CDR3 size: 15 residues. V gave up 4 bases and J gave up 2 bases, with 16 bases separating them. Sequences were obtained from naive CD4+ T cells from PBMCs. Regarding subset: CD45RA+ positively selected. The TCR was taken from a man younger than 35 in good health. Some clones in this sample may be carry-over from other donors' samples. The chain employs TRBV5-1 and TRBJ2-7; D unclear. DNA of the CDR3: TGCGCCAGCAGCCCAGTTCGGGCTCAAGCCTACGAGCAGTACTTC. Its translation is CASSPVRAQAYEQYF. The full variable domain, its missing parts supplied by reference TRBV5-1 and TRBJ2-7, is KAGVTQTPRYLIKTRGQQVTLSCSPISGHRSVSWYQQTPGQGLQFLFEYFSETQRNKGNFPGRFSGRQFSNSRSEMNVSTLELGDSALYLCASSPVRAQAYEQYFGPGTRLTVT.